This T cell receptor beta chain was sequenced in a study of cytomegalovirus exposure and HLA in healthy donors. The study, taken as a whole, reports: A later analysis showed HLA-associated TCR beta chains outstripping equally common others in clonal expansion. Some public TCRs appeared in many individuals, while most sequences were rare. In a later analysis, CMV-associated beta chains were mostly HLA-associated, it appeared. The productive fraction for most TCR beta V segments was about 90% or about 30% in an earlier analysis.

PCR primers comprised 60 Vbeta and 13 Jbeta primers. Sequencing used immunoSEQ multiplex PCR; TCRdb keeps in-frame clones, though not all of them. The profile shows 150,000 to 200,000 clones, around four fifths of them singletons. The CDR3 consists of 16 residues. Germline V gene data show CDR1 as SGHTA and CDR2 as FQGNSA. The junction had 5 bases not matched to a gene; V was cut back by 0 bases and J by 5 bases. This clone came up a few times. Its matching antigen is unknown. This TCR came from a male donor in good health and CMV-seropositive. The chain recombines TRBV7-2 with TRBJ2-1; TRBD2 aligns across 9 bases. The sequencing input was PBMCs. The CDR3 reads CASSLAGGGANNEQFF. The CDR3 nucleotides are TGTGCCAGCAGCTTAGCAGGCGGGGGGGCTAACAATGAGCAGTTCTTC. Filled out from reference TRBV7-2 and TRBJ2-1, the complete variable domain reads GAGVSQSPSNKVTEKGKDVELRCDPISGHTALYWYRQSLGQGLEFLIYFQGNSAPDKSGLPSDRFSAERTGGSVSTLTIQRTQQEDSAVYLCASSLAGGGANNEQFFGPGTRLTVL.